This is a list of T cell receptor beta chains from one sample in a study of blood T cell repertoires in COVID-19. Assay used: immunoSEQ multiplex PCR; TCRdb lists only in-frame clones, some missing. The sample holds under 200,000 clones; roughly 90% are singletons and the top ten take less than 8.5%. The sequenced sample consisted of PBMCs or T cells enriched from blood (not recorded which). These receptors were taken from a woman between 45 and 60 years old who had recovered from COVID-19. The CDR3 runs from the conserved cysteine through the conserved F or W. Each record gives: J gene, V gene, clone size, D gene, CDR3 protein, CDR3 DNA. D genes are given only for firm matches. Clone sizes are given selectively: once, few, many, or a class where the clone is expanded.

TRBJ2-1,TRBV6-5,.,TRBD2,CASSYSQRGAPFEQFF,TGTGCCAGCAGTTACTCCCAGCGGGGGGCCCCCTTTGAGCAGTTCTTC
TRBJ1-3,TRBV3-1/TRBV3-2,.,.,CASSQGGALNTIYF,TGTGCCAGCAGCCAGGGGGGGGCTTTAAACACCATATATTTT
TRBJ2-1,TRBV4-3,.,.,CASSQGQVYEQFF,TGCGCCAGCAGCCAAGGACAGGTTTATGAGCAGTTCTTC
TRBJ1-2,TRBV5-8,.,.,CASSPGGTLWGYTF,TGTGCCAGCAGCCCGGGAGGTACGCTATGGGGCTACACCTTC
TRBJ2-3,TRBV14,.,TRBD2,CASSQDRLAVWADTQYF,TGTGCCAGCAGCCAAGACCGACTAGCAGTTTGGGCAGATACGCAGTATTTT
TRBJ2-3,TRBV4-1,.,.,CASSQGGAGASTDTQYF,TGCGCCAGCAGCCAAGGAGGCGCGGGGGCCAGCACAGATACGCAGTATTTT
TRBJ2-6,TRBV24-1,.,.,CATSDGGTGANVLTF,TGTGCCACCAGTGACGGGGGAACTGGGGCCAACGTCCTGACTTTC
TRBJ1-5,TRBV6-5,once,.,CASSYDQKEQPQHF,TGTGCCAGCAGTTACGACCAGAAGGAGCAGCCCCAGCATTTT
TRBJ1-1,TRBV6-5,.,TRBD1,CASSYRGQGVNTEAFF,TGTGCCAGCAGTTACCGAGGGCAGGGGGTGAACACTGAAGCTTTCTTT
TRBJ2-7,TRBV5-1,.,TRBD1,CASSPGTGFAYEQYF,TGCGCCAGCAGCCCGGGGACAGGGTTCGCCTACGAGCAGTACTTC
TRBJ1-6,TRBV29-1,.,.,CSAGGGAPNSPLHF,TGCAGCGCCGGAGGGGGGGCCCCCAATTCACCCCTCCACTTT
TRBJ2-5,TRBV19,.,TRBD1,CASSTQGAETQYF,TGTGCCAGTAGTACGCAGGGGGCAGAGACCCAGTACTTC
TRBJ1-1,TRBV5-6,.,.,CASSLVGEENTEAFF,TGTGCCAGCAGCTTGGTAGGAGAAGAGAACACTGAAGCTTTCTTT
TRBJ2-3,TRBV6-5,.,TRBD2,CASSTRGLDTQYF,TGTGCCAGCAGTACGCGGGGGTTAGATACGCAGTATTTT
TRBJ2-7,TRBV6-5,.,TRBD2,CASSYSGEGVYEQYF,TGTGCCAGCAGTTATTCCGGGGAGGGAGTCTACGAGCAGTACTTC
TRBJ1-3,TRBV18,.,.,CASSPNAKQSSGNTIYF,TGTGCCAGCTCACCGAACGCCAAACAGAGCTCTGGAAACACCATATATTTT
TRBJ2-7,TRBV11-2,.,TRBD1,CASSFLRDRHYEQYF,TGTGCCAGCAGCTTTCTCCGGGACAGGCACTACGAGCAGTACTTC
TRBJ2-3,TRBV7-8,.,TRBD2,CASSLGGGGGATDTQYF,TGTGCCAGCAGCTTAGGGGGCGGCGGGGGGGCCACAGATACGCAGTATTTT
TRBJ2-3,TRBV7-9,.,.,CASSLFVSTDTQYF,TGTGCCAGCAGCTTGTTCGTCAGCACAGATACGCAGTATTTT
TRBJ2-7,TRBV10-2,.,TRBD2,CASSPGGSSYEQYF,TGCGCCAGCAGTCCGGGGGGATCAAGCTACGAGCAGTACTTC
TRBJ1-1,TRBV7-8,few,.,CASSLAGSPKAFF,TGTGCCAGCAGCTTAGCGGGCAGCCCTAAAGCTTTCTTT
TRBJ2-1,TRBV7-3,.,TRBD2,CASSSGPGLVNEQFF,TGTGCCAGCAGCTCGGGCCCGGGACTAGTAAATGAGCAGTTCTTC
TRBJ1-5,TRBV6-2/TRBV6-3,.,.,CASSLNQGGGQPQHF,TGTGCCAGCAGTTTGAATCAGGGCGGGGGTCAGCCCCAGCATTTT
TRBJ2-5,TRBV4-1,.,.,CASSQEGGDPWETQYF,TGCGCCAGCAGCCAAGAAGGGGGGGACCCATGGGAGACCCAGTACTTC